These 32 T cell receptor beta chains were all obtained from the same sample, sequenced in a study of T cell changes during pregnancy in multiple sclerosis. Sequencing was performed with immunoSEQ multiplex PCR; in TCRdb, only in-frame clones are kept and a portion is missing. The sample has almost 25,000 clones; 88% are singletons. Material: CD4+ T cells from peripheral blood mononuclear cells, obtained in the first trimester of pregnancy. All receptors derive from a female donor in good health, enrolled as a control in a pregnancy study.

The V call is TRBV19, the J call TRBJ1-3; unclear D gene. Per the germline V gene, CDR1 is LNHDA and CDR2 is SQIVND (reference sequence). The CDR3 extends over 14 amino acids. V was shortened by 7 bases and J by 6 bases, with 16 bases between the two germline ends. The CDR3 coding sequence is TGTGCCAGTACGCGAGGTCCCGAAGAAAACACCATATATTTT. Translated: CASTRGPEENTIYF. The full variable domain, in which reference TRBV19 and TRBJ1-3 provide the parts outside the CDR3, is DGGITQSPKYLFRKEGQNVTLSCEQNLNHDAMYWYRQDPGQGLRLIYYSQIVNDFQKGDIAEGYSVSREKKESFPLTVTSAQKNPTAFYLCASTRGPEENTIYFGEGSWLTVV.

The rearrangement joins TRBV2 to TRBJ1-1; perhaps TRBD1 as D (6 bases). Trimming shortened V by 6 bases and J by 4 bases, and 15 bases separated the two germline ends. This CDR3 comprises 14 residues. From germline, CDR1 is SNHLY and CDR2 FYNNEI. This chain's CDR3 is CASRTTGFATEAFF. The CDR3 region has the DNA TGTGCCAGCAGGACCACAGGGTTTGCCACTGAAGCTTTCTTT.

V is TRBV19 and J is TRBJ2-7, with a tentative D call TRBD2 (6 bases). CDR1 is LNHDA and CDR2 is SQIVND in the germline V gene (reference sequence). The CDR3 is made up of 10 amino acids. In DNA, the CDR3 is TGTGGGAGGCGGGACCACGAGCAGTACTTC. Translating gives CGRRDHEQYF.

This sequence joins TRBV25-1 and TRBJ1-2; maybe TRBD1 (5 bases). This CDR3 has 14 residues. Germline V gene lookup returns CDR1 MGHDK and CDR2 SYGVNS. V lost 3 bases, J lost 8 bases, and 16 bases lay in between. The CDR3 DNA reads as TGTGCCAGCAGTGAGAGGTCGCAGGGTAGAGGCTACACCTTC. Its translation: CASSERSQGRGYTF.

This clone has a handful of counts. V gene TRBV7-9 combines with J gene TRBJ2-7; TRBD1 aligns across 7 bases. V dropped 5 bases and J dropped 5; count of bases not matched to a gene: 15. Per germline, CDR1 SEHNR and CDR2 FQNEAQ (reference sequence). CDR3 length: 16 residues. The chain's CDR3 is CASSPRPTGSMDEQYF. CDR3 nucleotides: TGTGCCAGCAGCCCCCGCCCGACAGGGAGTATGGACGAGCAGTACTTC.

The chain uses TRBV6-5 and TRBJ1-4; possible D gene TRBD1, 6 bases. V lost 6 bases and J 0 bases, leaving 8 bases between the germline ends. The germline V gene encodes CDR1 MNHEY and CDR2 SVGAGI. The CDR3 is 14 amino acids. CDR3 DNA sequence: TGTGCCAGCAGCTGGACAGCAACTAATGAAAAACTGTTTTTT. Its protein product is CASSWTATNEKLFF.

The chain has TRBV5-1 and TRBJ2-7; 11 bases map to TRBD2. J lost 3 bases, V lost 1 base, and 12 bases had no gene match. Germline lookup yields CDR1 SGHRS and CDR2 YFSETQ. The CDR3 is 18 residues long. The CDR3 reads CASSLPARPGLAVYEQYF. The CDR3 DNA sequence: TGCGCCAGCAGCTTGCCCGCTCGTCCGGGACTAGCGGTCTACGAGCAGTACTTC.

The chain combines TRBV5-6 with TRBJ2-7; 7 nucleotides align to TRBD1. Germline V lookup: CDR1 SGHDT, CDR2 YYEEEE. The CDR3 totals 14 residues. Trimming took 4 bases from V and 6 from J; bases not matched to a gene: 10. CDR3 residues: CASSRTGPLAEQYF. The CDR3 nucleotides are TGTGCCAGCAGCCGGACAGGACCCCTTGCCGAGCAGTACTTC.

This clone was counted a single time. In nucleotides, the CDR3 is TGTGCTAGTGGTCCCGGGGTCCCGGAGACCCAGTACTTC. It is translated as CASGPGVPETQYF. The J gene is TRBJ2-5, the V gene TRBV12-5, with a possible D match to TRBD2 (5 bases). Trimming pared 5 bases from V and 5 bases from J, leaving 12 bases between. Per the germline V gene, CDR1 is LGHNT and CDR2 is FRNRAP. The CDR3 contains 13 residues.

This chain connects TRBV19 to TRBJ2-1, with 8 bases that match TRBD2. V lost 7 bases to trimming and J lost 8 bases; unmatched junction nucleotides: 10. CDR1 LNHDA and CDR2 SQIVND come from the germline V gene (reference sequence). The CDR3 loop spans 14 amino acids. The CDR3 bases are TGTGCCAGTACGCGAGCGGGAGTGACCGATGAGCAGTTCTTC. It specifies CASTRAGVTDEQFF.

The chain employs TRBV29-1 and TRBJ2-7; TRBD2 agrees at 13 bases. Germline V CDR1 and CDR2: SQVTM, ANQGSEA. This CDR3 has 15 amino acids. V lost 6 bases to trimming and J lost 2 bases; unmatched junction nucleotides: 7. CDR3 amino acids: CSVGGTSGMTYEQYF. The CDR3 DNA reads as TGCAGCGTGGGAGGGACTAGCGGGATGACCTACGAGCAGTACTTC.

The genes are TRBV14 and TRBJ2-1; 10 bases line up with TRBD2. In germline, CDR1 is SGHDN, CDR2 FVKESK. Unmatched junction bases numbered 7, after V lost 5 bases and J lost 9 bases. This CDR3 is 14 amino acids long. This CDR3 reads CASSGSGRTGEQFF. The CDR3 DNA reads TGTGCCAGCAGCGGTAGCGGGAGGACGGGTGAGCAGTTCTTC.

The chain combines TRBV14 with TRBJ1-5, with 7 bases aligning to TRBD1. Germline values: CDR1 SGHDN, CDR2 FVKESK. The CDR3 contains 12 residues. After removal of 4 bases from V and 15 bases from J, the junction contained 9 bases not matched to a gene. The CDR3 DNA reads TGTGCCAGCAGCCGACAGGGTACGGGTTTGCATTTT. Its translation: CASSRQGTGLHF.

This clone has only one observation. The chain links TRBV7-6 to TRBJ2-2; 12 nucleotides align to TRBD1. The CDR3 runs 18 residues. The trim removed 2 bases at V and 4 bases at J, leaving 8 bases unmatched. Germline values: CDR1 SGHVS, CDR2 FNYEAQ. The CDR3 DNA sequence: TGTGCCAGCAGCTTACAGCCGGGACAGGGGGCCCCCACCGGGGAGCTGTTTTTT. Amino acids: CASSLQPGQGAPTGELFF. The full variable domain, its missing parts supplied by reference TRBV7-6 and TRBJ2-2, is GAGVSQSPRYKVTKRGQDVALRCDPISGHVSLYWYRQALGQGPEFLTYFNYEAQQDKSGLPNDRFSAERPEGSISTLTIQRTEQRDSAMYRCASSLQPGQGAPTGELFFGEGSRLTVL.

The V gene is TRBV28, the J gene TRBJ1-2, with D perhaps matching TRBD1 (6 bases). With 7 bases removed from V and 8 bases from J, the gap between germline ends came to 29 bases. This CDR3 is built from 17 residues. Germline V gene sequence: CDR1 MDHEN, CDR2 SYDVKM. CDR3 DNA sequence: TGTGCCAGCATGGGGGCCGAGGCGGGAGGCAGCTTGGGCGGCTACACCTTC. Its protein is CASMGAEAGGSLGGYTF.

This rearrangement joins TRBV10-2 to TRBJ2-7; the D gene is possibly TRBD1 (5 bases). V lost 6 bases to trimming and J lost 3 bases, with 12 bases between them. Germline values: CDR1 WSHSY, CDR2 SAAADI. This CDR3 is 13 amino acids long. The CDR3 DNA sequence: TGCGCCAGCAGACCAAGGGGTAACTACGAGCAGTACTTC. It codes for CASRPRGNYEQYF.

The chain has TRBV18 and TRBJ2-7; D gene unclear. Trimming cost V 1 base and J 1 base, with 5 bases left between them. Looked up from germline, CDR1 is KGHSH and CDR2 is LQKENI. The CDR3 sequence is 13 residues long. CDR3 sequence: CASSPQESYEQYF. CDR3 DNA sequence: TGTGCCAGCTCACCACAGGAGTCCTACGAGCAGTACTTC.

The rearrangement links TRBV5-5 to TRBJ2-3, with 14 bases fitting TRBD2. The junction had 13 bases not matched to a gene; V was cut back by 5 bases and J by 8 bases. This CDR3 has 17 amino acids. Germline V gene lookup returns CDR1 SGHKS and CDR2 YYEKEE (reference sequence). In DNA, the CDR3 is TGTGCCAGCAGTCATATACCGGGACTAGCGGGGGTTAGTACGCAGTATTTT. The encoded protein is CASSHIPGLAGVSTQYF.

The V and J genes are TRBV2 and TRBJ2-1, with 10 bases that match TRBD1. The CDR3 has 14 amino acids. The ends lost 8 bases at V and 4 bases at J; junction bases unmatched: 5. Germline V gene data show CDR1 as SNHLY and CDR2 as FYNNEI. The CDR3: CASATGGEYNEQFF. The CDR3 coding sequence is TGTGCCAGCGCGACAGGGGGCGAGTACAATGAGCAGTTCTTC.

CDR3 DNA: TGTGCCAGCAGCTACCCCGGGACTAGCGGGAGAAAATACAATGAGCAGTTCTTC. It encodes CASSYPGTSGRKYNEQFF. J is TRBJ2-1 and V is TRBV7-9, with 14 nucleotides matching TRBD2. Per germline, CDR1 SEHNR and CDR2 FQNEAQ (reference sequence). V shed 4 bases and J 4 bases; nucleotides not matched to a gene: 9. The CDR3 consists of 18 residues. The complete variable domain, with remaining parts taken from reference TRBV7-9 and TRBJ2-1, reads DTGVSQNPRHKITKRGQNVTFRCDPISEHNRLYWYRQTLGQGPEFLTYFQNEAQLEKSRLLSDRFSAERPKGSFSTLEIQRTEQGDSAMYLCASSYPGTSGRKYNEQFFGPGTRLTVL.

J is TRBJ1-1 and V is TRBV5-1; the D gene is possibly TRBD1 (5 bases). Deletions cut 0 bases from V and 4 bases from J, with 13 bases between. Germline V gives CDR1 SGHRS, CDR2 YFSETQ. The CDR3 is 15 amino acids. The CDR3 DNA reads TGCGCCAGCAGCTTGGCAGGGAGGAGTGGCACTGAAGCTTTCTTT. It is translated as CASSLAGRSGTEAFF. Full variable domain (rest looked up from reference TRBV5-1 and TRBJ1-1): KAGVTQTPRYLIKTRGQQVTLSCSPISGHRSVSWYQQTPGQGLQFLFEYFSETQRNKGNFPGRFSGRQFSNSRSEMNVSTLELGDSALYLCASSLAGRSGTEAFFGQGTRLTVV.

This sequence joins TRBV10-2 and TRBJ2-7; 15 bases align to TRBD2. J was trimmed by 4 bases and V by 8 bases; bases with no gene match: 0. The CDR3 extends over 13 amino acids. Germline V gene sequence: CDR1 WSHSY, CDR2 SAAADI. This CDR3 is CASGTSGRYEQYF. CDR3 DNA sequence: TGCGCCAGCGGGACTAGCGGGAGGTACGAGCAGTACTTC.

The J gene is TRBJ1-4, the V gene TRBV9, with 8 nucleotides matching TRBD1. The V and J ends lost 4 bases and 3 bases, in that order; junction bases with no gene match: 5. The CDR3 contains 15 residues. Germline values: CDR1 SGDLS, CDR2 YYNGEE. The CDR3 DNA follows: TGTGCCAGCAGCTCGACAGGGGCGTCTAATGAAAAACTGTTTTTT. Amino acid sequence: CASSSTGASNEKLFF. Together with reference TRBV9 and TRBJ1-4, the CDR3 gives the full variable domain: DSGVTQTPKHLITATGQRVTLRCSPRSGDLSVYWYQQSLDQGLQFLIQYYNGEERAKGNILERFSAQQFPDLHSELNLSSLELGDSALYFCASSSTGASNEKLFFGSGTQLSVL.

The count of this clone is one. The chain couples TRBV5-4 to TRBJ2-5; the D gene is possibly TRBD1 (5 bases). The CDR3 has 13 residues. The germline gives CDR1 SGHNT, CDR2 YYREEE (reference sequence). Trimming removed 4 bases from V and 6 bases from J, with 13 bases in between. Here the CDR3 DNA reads TGTGCCAGCAGCAGTGGGGCCGGCAAGACCCAGTACTTC. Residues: CASSSGAGKTQYF. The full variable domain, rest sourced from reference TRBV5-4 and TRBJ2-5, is ETGVTQSPTHLIKTRGQQVTLRCSSQSGHNTVSWYQQALGQGPQFIFQYYREEENGRGNFPPRFSGLQFPNYSSELNVNALELDDSALYLCASSSGAGKTQYFGPGTRLLVL.

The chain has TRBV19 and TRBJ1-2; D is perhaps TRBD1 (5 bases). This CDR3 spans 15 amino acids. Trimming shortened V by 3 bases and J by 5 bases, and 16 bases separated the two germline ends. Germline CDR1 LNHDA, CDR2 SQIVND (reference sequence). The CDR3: CASSIESGRDYGYTF. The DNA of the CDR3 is TGTGCCAGTAGTATTGAATCCGGCAGGGATTATGGCTACACCTTC.

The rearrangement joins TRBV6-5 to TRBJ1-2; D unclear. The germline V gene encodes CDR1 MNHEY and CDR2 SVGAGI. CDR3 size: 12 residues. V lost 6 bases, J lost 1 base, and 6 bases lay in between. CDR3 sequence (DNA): TGTGCCAGCAGGTTTAATAACTATGGCTACACCTTC. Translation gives CASRFNNYGYTF.

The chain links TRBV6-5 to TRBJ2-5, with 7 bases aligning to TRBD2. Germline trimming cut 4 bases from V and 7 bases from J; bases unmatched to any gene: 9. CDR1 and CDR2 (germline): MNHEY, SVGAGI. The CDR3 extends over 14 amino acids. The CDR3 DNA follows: TGTGCCAGCAGTTCCGAGGGAGGGCAGGCGACCCAGTACTTC. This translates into CASSSEGGQATQYF.

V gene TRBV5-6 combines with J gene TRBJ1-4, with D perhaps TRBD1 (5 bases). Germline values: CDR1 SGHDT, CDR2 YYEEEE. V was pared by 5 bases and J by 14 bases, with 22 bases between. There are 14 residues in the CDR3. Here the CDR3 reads CASRSGGESSILFF. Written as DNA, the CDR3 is TGTGCCAGCAGGTCGGGGGGGGAATCGAGTATCCTGTTTTTT.

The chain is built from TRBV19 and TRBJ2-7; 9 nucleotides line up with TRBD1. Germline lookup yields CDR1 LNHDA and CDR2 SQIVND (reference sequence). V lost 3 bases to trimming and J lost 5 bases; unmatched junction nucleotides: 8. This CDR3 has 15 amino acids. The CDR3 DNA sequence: TGTGCCAGTAGTATCTTGGGACAGGGTTTGGACGAGCAGTACTTC. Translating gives CASSILGQGLDEQYF. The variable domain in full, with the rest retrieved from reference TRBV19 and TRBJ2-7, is DGGITQSPKYLFRKEGQNVTLSCEQNLNHDAMYWYRQDPGQGLRLIYYSQIVNDFQKGDIAEGYSVSREKKESFPLTVTSAQKNPTAFYLCASSILGQGLDEQYFGPGTRLTVT.

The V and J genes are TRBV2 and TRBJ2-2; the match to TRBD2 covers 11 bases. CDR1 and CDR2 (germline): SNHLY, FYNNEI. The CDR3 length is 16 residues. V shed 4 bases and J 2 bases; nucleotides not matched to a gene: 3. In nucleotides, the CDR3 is TGTGCCAGCAGTGTAGCGGGAGGGACTAACACCGGGGAGCTGTTTTTT. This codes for CASSVAGGTNTGELFF.

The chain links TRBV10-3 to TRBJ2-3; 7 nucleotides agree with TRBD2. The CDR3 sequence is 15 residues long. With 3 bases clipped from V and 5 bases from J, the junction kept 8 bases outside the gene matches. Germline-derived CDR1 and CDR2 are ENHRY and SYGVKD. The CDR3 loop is CAISDRGLVIDTQYF. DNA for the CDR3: TGTGCCATCAGTGACCGAGGACTAGTTATAGATACGCAGTATTTT.

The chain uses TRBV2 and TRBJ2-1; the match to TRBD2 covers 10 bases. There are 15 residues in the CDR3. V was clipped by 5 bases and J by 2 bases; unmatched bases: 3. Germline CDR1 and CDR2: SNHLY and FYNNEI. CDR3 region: CASSLAGGAYNEQFF. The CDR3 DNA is TGTGCCAGCAGTTTAGCGGGGGGTGCCTACAATGAGCAGTTCTTC.